The 25 T cell receptor beta chains listed next were all sequenced from one sample in a study of T cell responses to AZD1222 COVID-19 vaccine. The repertoire was sequenced with immunoSEQ multiplex PCR; TCRdb's copy has only in-frame clones and lacks some. The sample carries around 95,000 clones, around 90% recorded once. The sample consisted of peripheral blood, taken on day 0 of AZD1222 vaccination. The origin of the receptors is an adult in good health.

V usage is TRBV20-1 and J usage is TRBJ2-7, with D uncertain. V was trimmed by 3 bases and J by 6 bases, leaving 3 bases between them. The CDR3 totals 9 residues. Germline CDR1 and CDR2: DFQATT and SNEGSKA (reference sequence). CDR3 DNA sequence: TGCAGTGCTAGCGGCGAGCAGTACTTC. It translates to CSASGEQYF.

The chain couples TRBV4-2 to TRBJ2-1, with TRBD2 matching 12 bases. V was pared by 0 bases and J by 9 bases, with 6 bases of the junction left unmatched. Germline values: CDR1 LGHNA, CDR2 YNFKEQ. This CDR3 is built from 16 residues. DNA of the CDR3: TGTGCCAGCAGCCAAGACCCGACTAGCGGGAGTATTGAGCAGTTCTTC. It translates to CASSQDPTSGSIEQFF.

CDR3 bases: TGTGCCAGCAGTTTCACCTGGGAAGGGACCCAGTACTTC. It specifies CASSFTWEGTQYF. The chain employs TRBV28 and TRBJ2-5; D gene unclear. With 3 bases removed from V and 7 bases from J, the gap between germline ends came to 12 bases. CDR1 MDHEN and CDR2 SYDVKM come from the germline V gene. This CDR3 spans 13 amino acids.

V gene TRBV4-1 combines with J gene TRBJ2-7, with 7 nucleotides matching TRBD2. Germline V gene sequence: CDR1 MGHRA, CDR2 YSYEKL. The CDR3 is 15 residues long. After removal of 1 base from V and 3 bases from J, the junction contained 6 bases not matched to a gene. The CDR3 region has the DNA TGCGCCAGCAGCCAAGTCCCCCCGGGAGGCTACGAGCAGTACTTC. This gives the protein CASSQVPPGGYEQYF.

This chain uses TRBV4-1 with TRBJ2-7; D may be TRBD2 (6 bases). With 3 bases removed from V and 2 bases from J, the gap between germline ends came to 17 bases. CDR1 MGHRA and CDR2 YSYEKL come from the germline V gene. This CDR3 comprises 16 residues. The CDR3 loop is CASSQELGTYAYEQYF. The DNA for the CDR3 is TGCGCCAGCAGCCAGGAGCTAGGGACTTACGCCTACGAGCAGTACTTC.

This chain joins TRBV27 and TRBJ1-5, with no clear D. The germline gives CDR1 MNHEY, CDR2 SMNVEV (reference sequence). There are 16 residues in the CDR3. V was trimmed by 3 bases and J by 0 bases, leaving 12 bases between them. The CDR3 reads CASSFSPGYSNQPQHF. CDR3 nucleotides: TGTGCCAGCAGTTTTTCCCCCGGGTATAGCAATCAGCCCCAGCATTTT.

This clone has only one observation. The V gene is TRBV12-3 or TRBV12-4, the J gene TRBJ2-7; no clear D gene. The CDR3 is 12 amino acids. V dropped 2 bases and J dropped 3 bases, with 5 bases sitting between them. The CDR3 protein is CASSLILYEQYF. The DNA for the CDR3 is TGTGCCAGCAGTTTAATTCTCTACGAGCAGTACTTC.

The chain couples TRBV15 to TRBJ1-5; no clear D gene. Trimming removed 0 bases at V and 4 bases at J, with 4 bases between. The germline V gene encodes CDR1 LNHNV and CDR2 YYDKDF (reference sequence). This CDR3 has 13 amino acids. Written as DNA, the CDR3 is TGTGCCACCAGCAGAGAAACTAATCAGCCCCAGCATTTT. Protein: CATSRETNQPQHF.

V and J are TRBV9 and TRBJ2-1, with D hard to call. This CDR3 is 15 amino acids long. The germline V gene encodes CDR1 SGDLS and CDR2 YYNGEE. Trimming removed 0 bases at V and 0 bases at J, with 7 bases between. CDR3: CASSVATTSYNEQFF. CDR3 coding DNA: TGTGCCAGCAGCGTAGCAACGACCTCCTACAATGAGCAGTTCTTC.

V and J are TRBV10-3 and TRBJ2-3; TRBD2 matches at 10 bases. This CDR3 region has 14 residues. After removal of 6 bases from V and 4 bases from J, the junction contained 4 bases not matched to a gene. The V gene's germline CDR1 is ENHRY and CDR2 SYGVKD. The CDR3 DNA reads TGTGCCATCAGGCTAGCGGGAGTTCCAGATACGCAGTATTTT. Translated, it gives CAIRLAGVPDTQYF.

This clone has only one observation. The chain links TRBV27 to TRBJ2-5; D gene unclear. The CDR3 has 14 amino acids. Germline V CDR1 and CDR2: MNHEY, SMNVEV (reference sequence). Trimming removed 2 bases from V and 1 base from J, with 8 bases in between. In DNA form, the CDR3 reads TGTGCCAGCAGTTTAAACGGACCCCAAGAGACCCAGTACTTC. Encoded protein: CASSLNGPQETQYF.

The chain links TRBV3-1 (or the pseudogene TRBV3-2) to TRBJ2-7; D remains unclear. V was pared by 4 bases and J by 0 bases, with 16 bases between. The CDR3 sequence is 16 residues long. The germline gives CDR1 LGHDT, CDR2 YNNKEL (reference sequence). The CDR3 coding sequence is TGTGCCAGCAGCCGACACTGGGCTTTTAGCTCCTACGAGCAGTACTTC. This codes for CASSRHWAFSSYEQYF.

V usage is TRBV27 and J usage is TRBJ2-3, with 8 bases identical to TRBD1. CDR3 length: 17 residues. V gave up 8 bases and J gave up 4 bases; unmatched junction bases: 17. CDR1 is MNHEY and CDR2 is SMNVEV in the germline V gene (reference sequence). The CDR3 sequence: CASARTGLLIGSDTQYF. CDR3 nucleotides: TGTGCCAGCGCCCGGACAGGGTTATTAATCGGATCAGATACGCAGTATTTT.

The count of this clone is one. The gene calls are TRBV16 and TRBJ1-5, with 10 bases lining up with TRBD1. The V gene end was trimmed by 1 base and the J gene end by 8 bases; junction bases not matched to a gene: 2. The CDR3 extends over 14 amino acids. Germline assignment: CDR1 KGHSY and CDR2 FQNENV. The CDR3 bases are TGTGCCAGCAGCCAATGGACAGGGGGGAAGCCCCAGCATTTT. It is translated as CASSQWTGGKPQHF.

The chain uses TRBV10-3 and TRBJ1-2; 7 bases are shared with TRBD1. V was clipped by 4 bases and J by 8 bases; unmatched bases: 7. Looked up from germline, CDR1 is ENHRY and CDR2 is SYGVKD. This CDR3 has 13 amino acids. CDR3 nucleotide sequence: TGTGCCATCAGTGGGACAGGCCCGGGGGGCTACACCTTC. Encoded protein: CAISGTGPGGYTF.

Concerning this clone itself: One end of the junction is discordant with germline, which a read error may explain. V and J are TRBV7-7 and TRBJ2-1, with 7 bases identical to TRBD2. Germline lookup yields CDR1 SSHAT and CDR2 FNYEAQ (reference sequence). This CDR3 region has 14 residues. The CDR3 coding sequence is TGTGCTAGCAGCCCCTCTAGCGGCTACAATGAGCAGTTCTTC. Translation gives CASSPSSGYNEQFF.

The V call is TRBV27, the J call TRBJ2-2; D gene unclear. CDR3 length: 12 residues. Trimming took 5 bases from V and 4 from J, leaving 5 bases between them. The germline V gene has CDR1 MNHEY and CDR2 SMNVEV (reference sequence). The DNA of the CDR3 is TGTGCCAGCAGTACATTCACCGGGGAGCTGTTTTTT. It is translated as CASSTFTGELFF.

The chain uses TRBV2 and TRBJ1-2; maybe TRBD1 (5 bases). The germline V and J ends were trimmed by 7 bases and 4 bases, with 13 bases remaining between them. This CDR3 spans 13 amino acids. Germline-derived CDR1 and CDR2 are SNHLY and FYNNEI. The CDR3 DNA is TGTGCCAGCAAAGGGGCGAGCTCCTATGGCTACACCTTC. Its protein is CASKGASSYGYTF.

The genes are TRBV28 and TRBJ1-1, with TRBD1 as a possible D gene (6 bases). CDR3 length equals 13 residues. Germline V gives CDR1 MDHEN, CDR2 SYDVKM. V was trimmed by 8 bases and J by 2 bases, leaving 12 bases between them. CDR3: CASQGYLNTEAFF. The CDR3 DNA sequence: TGTGCCAGCCAGGGGTACCTAAACACTGAAGCTTTCTTT.

The chain is built from TRBV19 and TRBJ1-2; D call uncertain. CDR1 and CDR2 (germline): LNHDA, SQIVND (reference sequence). The CDR3 covers 14 residues. V lost 7 bases and J 3 bases, leaving 15 bases between the germline ends. Here the CDR3 DNA reads TGTGCCAGTACGTGGAGCCGCAACCACTATGGCTACACCTTC. Amino acid sequence: CASTWSRNHYGYTF. The variable domain in full, with the rest retrieved from reference TRBV19 and TRBJ1-2, is DGGITQSPKYLFRKEGQNVTLSCEQNLNHDAMYWYRQDPGQGLRLIYYSQIVNDFQKGDIAEGYSVSREKKESFPLTVTSAQKNPTAFYLCASTWSRNHYGYTFGSGTRLTVV.

The rearrangement links TRBV11-2 to TRBJ2-7; D remains unclear. The CDR3 runs to 14 residues. The V and J ends lost 1 base and 1 base respectively, with 8 bases between them. CDR1 and CDR2 from the germline V gene are SGHAT and FQNNGV. The CDR3 loop reads CASSLGTLSYEQYF. DNA of the CDR3: TGTGCCAGCAGCTTAGGGACGCTGTCCTACGAGCAGTACTTC.

This chain uses TRBV7-9 with TRBJ1-4; no firm D call. Germline assignment: CDR1 SEHNR and CDR2 FQNEAQ (reference sequence). There are 15 residues in the CDR3. With 5 bases removed from V and 6 bases from J, the gap between germline ends came to 16 bases. CDR3 DNA: TGTGCCAGCAGCCCCAAGGCGGGCGTGGATGAAAAACTGTTTTTT. Its translation: CASSPKAGVDEKLFF.

This chain's CDR3 is CASSQRRQGASDTQYF. As DNA, the CDR3 is TGTGCCAGCAGCCAACGAAGACAGGGGGCGTCAGATACGCAGTATTTT. The chain couples TRBV4-2 to TRBJ2-3, with 10 bases that match TRBD1. The CDR3 totals 16 residues. V trimming: 2 bases; J trimming: 4 bases; junction bases outside the gene matches: 6. Looked up from germline, CDR1 is LGHNA and CDR2 is YNFKEQ.

This clone has just a few counts. The rearrangement joins TRBV6-2 or TRBV6-3 to TRBJ2-7; no definite D call. CDR1 is MNHEY and CDR2 is SVGEGT in the germline V gene. With 6 bases removed from V and 9 bases from J, the gap between germline ends came to 18 bases. The CDR3 has 13 amino acids. The CDR3 coding sequence is TGTGCCAGCAGCCACCATCCTTTTCTGGTGCAGTACTTC. Translating it yields CASSHHPFLVQYF.

The chain uses TRBV5-6 and TRBJ2-7; 9 bases fit TRBD1. V shed 4 bases, J shed 4 bases, and the junction held 9 bases outside the gene matches. The CDR3 has 15 amino acids. CDR1 is SGHDT, CDR2 YYEEEE, per germline. CDR3 bases: TGTGCCAGCAGCCTGGGACAGGGAATAACATACGAGCAGTACTTC. This gives the protein CASSLGQGITYEQYF.